The 28 T cell receptor beta chains in this list originate from one sample, sequenced in a study of Graves' ophthalmopathy and Graves' hyperthyroidism. For repertoire sequencing, the TCR beta CDR3 regions were amplified from RNA transcripts. Investigators did first-round RT-PCR with HTBI primers, then second-round multiplex PCR. In TCRdb, the multiplex PCR reads were re-called with MiXCR into one record per CDR3 protein. The sample consists of about 160,000 distinct CDR3 sequences, under 40% of them appearing once. Sample: peripheral blood. These receptors were collected from a woman in her forties with Graves' ophthalmopathy.

This clonotype was observed many times. The rearrangement joins TRBV28 to TRBJ1-2; 7 nucleotides agree with TRBD1. Germline V gene lookup returns CDR1 MDHEN and CDR2 SYDVKM. The CDR3 sequence is 14 residues long. The V and J ends lost 5 bases and 4 bases, in that order; junction bases with no gene match: 7. DNA of the CDR3: TGTGCCAGCAGTCCACCGGGACAGCCCTATGGCTACACCTTC. This encodes CASSPPGQPYGYTF.

This clonotype was counted at least ten times. The rearrangement joins TRBV9 to TRBJ1-1; D gene ambiguous. CDR1 is SGDLS and CDR2 is YYNGEE in the germline V gene. The CDR3 length is 15 residues. The ends were cut back, 4 bases at V and 0 bases at J, with 13 bases in the middle. In nucleotides, the CDR3 is TGTGCCAGCAGCCCCACTAGCACTATGAACACTGAAGCTTTCTTT. Its translation: CASSPTSTMNTEAFF.

The chain links TRBV6-5 to TRBJ1-3, with D unclear. Per the germline V gene, CDR1 is MNHEY and CDR2 is SVGAGI. The CDR3 contains 14 residues. V was clipped by 3 bases and J by 0 bases, with 6 bases between them. The CDR3 DNA is TGTGCCAGCAGTTATGAAAGCTCTGGAAACACCATATATTTT. It yields the protein CASSYESSGNTIYF.

This clonotype has at least ten counts. This chain joins TRBV9 and TRBJ1-1; 9 nucleotides line up with TRBD1. Per the germline V gene, CDR1 is SGDLS and CDR2 is YYNGEE. The CDR3 has 15 amino acids. J lost 7 bases, V lost 4 bases, and 11 bases had no gene match. The CDR3 is CASSPPGTGPSEAFF. The DNA of the CDR3 is TGTGCCAGCAGCCCCCCAGGGACAGGGCCGAGTGAAGCTTTCTTT. Full variable domain (missing parts from reference TRBV9 and TRBJ1-1): DSGVTQTPKHLITATGQRVTLRCSPRSGDLSVYWYQQSLDQGLQFLIQYYNGEERAKGNILERFSAQQFPDLHSELNLSSLELGDSALYFCASSPPGTGPSEAFFGQGTRLTVV.

There are many counts of this clonotype. The chain carries TRBV12-3 or TRBV12-4 and TRBJ2-3, with D possibly being TRBD1 or TRBD2 (5 bases each). Trimming removed 3 bases at V and 1 base at J, with 8 bases between. The CDR3 contains 14 residues. The CDR3 nucleotides read TGTGCCAGCAGTTTGGGGGAAGGCACAGATACGCAGTATTTT. It is translated as CASSLGEGTDTQYF.

This sequence joins TRBV12-3 or TRBV12-4 and TRBJ2-2; D may be TRBD1 (6 bases). The CDR3 spans 14 residues. Trimming took off 10 bases at V and 7 bases at J, with 19 bases between the two ends. CDR3 in DNA: TGTGCCATAGGACAGCCGACGGAACACGGGGAGCTGTTTTTT. It translates to CAIGQPTEHGELFF.

The J gene is TRBJ2-7, the V gene TRBV6-1, with D unclear. The length of the CDR3 is 14 residues. Germline CDR1 and CDR2: MNHNS and SASEGT. V was shortened by 7 bases and J by 0 bases, with 13 bases between the two germline ends. CDR3 loop: CASNDRVPSYEQYF. CDR3 DNA: TGTGCCAGCAACGACCGGGTGCCCTCCTACGAGCAGTACTTC.

This chain uses TRBV12-3 or TRBV12-4 with TRBJ1-1; D is ambiguous. This CDR3 spans 12 amino acids. The ends were cut back, 4 bases at V and 9 bases at J, with 12 bases in the middle. CDR3: CASSSPGIKAFF. Here the CDR3 DNA reads TGTGCCAGCAGTTCCCCGGGAATAAAAGCTTTCTTT.

CDR3 protein: CASSFGHLMGYGYTF. DNA for the CDR3: TGTGCCAGCAGTTTCGGACACTTGATGGGCTATGGCTACACCTTC. The chain couples TRBV28 to TRBJ1-2; possibly TRBD1 for D (5 bases). The CDR3 length is 15 residues. Germline-derived CDR1 and CDR2 are MDHEN and SYDVKM. The V end lost 3 bases, the J end lost 4 bases, and 15 bases lay between the germline ends.

This clonotype appeared many times. This chain links TRBV7-9 with TRBJ2-7; the match to TRBD1 covers 11 bases. Per the germline V gene, CDR1 is SEHNR and CDR2 is FQNEAQ (reference sequence). J was trimmed by 1 base and V by 2 bases; bases with no gene match: 7. This CDR3 has 17 residues. In DNA form, the CDR3 reads TGTGCCAGCAGCTTAACGACCGGGACAGGGGGATCCTACGAGCAGTACTTC. Encoded protein: CASSLTTGTGGSYEQYF.

The chain joins TRBV7-2 to TRBJ1-2; D unclear. Deletions cut 5 bases from V and 4 bases from J, with 14 bases between. CDR3 length: 14 amino acids. Germline loops: CDR1 SGHTA, CDR2 FQGNSA. The CDR3 protein is CASSDGGVSYGYTF. CDR3 bases: TGTGCCAGCAGCGATGGCGGAGTGAGCTATGGCTACACCTTC.

The table lists this clonotype with many counts. This chain connects TRBV30 to TRBJ2-4; 9 bases agree with TRBD1. V was pared by 4 bases and J by 0 bases, with 10 bases of the junction left unmatched. This CDR3 comprises 17 residues. Germline values: CDR1 GTSNPN, CDR2 SVGIG (reference sequence). The CDR3 region has the DNA TGTGCCTGGACTGACCGGTCGGGACAGGGAGCCAAAAACATTCAGTACTTC. This codes for CAWTDRSGQGAKNIQYF.

The rearrangement uses TRBV7-2 and TRBJ1-6; no firm D call. V was cut by 8 bases and J by 10 bases, with 15 bases left in between. The CDR3 consists of 13 residues. CDR1 and CDR2 from the germline V gene are SGHTA and FQGNSA. CDR3 residues: CASLGIIGSPLHF. Here the CDR3 DNA reads TGTGCCAGCTTAGGGATTATCGGCTCACCCCTCCACTTT.

This clonotype occurred a few times. The V gene is TRBV6-1, the J gene TRBJ2-2, with D unclear. The CDR3 has 13 amino acids. V lost 4 bases and J lost 5, with 8 bases in between. CDR1 and CDR2 (germline): MNHNS, SASEGT. This chain's CDR3 is CASSGRPTGELFF. CDR3 DNA: TGTGCCAGCAGTGGACGCCCTACCGGGGAGCTGTTTTTT.

This clonotype appeared once. Since no conserved phenylalanine or tryptophan closes the CDR3, a read error is the likely cause. The chain couples TRBV12-3 or TRBV12-4 to TRBJ1-6; D is undetermined. Trimming removed 5 bases at V and 8 bases at J, with 13 bases between. This CDR3 region has 14 residues. As DNA, the CDR3 is TGTGCCAGCAGTCCCCTGGGCGGGGATTCACCCCTCCACTCT. Translating gives CASSPLGGDSPLHS.

This clonotype occurred many times. J is TRBJ1-2 and V is TRBV11-2; 9 nucleotides align to TRBD1. The V gene's germline CDR1 is SGHAT and CDR2 FQNNGV. Losses at the gene ends were 4 bases for V and 6 bases for J; bases not matched to a gene: 15. The CDR3 spans 17 residues. CDR3 in DNA: TGTGCCAGCAGCTCATATTACCTACAGGGGGCGGACCATGGCTACACCTTC. Its protein is CASSSYYLQGADHGYTF.

The V and J genes are TRBV6-1 and TRBJ1-2; 7 positions match TRBD1. CDR3 size: 13 residues. With 6 bases clipped from V and 4 bases from J, the junction kept 5 bases outside the gene matches. In germline, CDR1 is MNHNS, CDR2 SASEGT. This CDR3 is CASSRDSVYGYTF. The CDR3 DNA reads as TGTGCCAGCAGCCGGGACAGCGTCTATGGCTACACCTTC.

Many counts were recorded for this clonotype. J is TRBJ1-6 and V is TRBV5-1; D possibly corresponds to TRBD1 (5 bases). V was trimmed by 2 bases and J by 5 bases, leaving 11 bases between them. Per the germline V gene, CDR1 is SGHRS and CDR2 is YFSETQ. The CDR3 is 15 residues long. The CDR3 bases are TGCGCCAGCAGCTTTATGACAGTGGATAATTCACCCCTCCACTTT. Its protein product is CASSFMTVDNSPLHF.

Many counts were recorded for this clonotype. The J gene is TRBJ1-5, the V gene TRBV7-2, with D possibly being TRBD1 (5 bases). The germline V gene encodes CDR1 SGHTA and CDR2 FQGNSA. With 5 bases removed from V and 9 bases from J, the gap between germline ends came to 20 bases. This CDR3 has 15 residues. This chain's CDR3 is CASSRIPGSGGPQHF. In nucleotides, the CDR3 is TGTGCCAGCAGCCGAATCCCAGGGTCCGGGGGGCCCCAGCATTTT.

The rearrangement joins TRBV11-1 to TRBJ2-5; 9 bases fit TRBD1. The V gene end was trimmed by 4 bases and the J gene end by 5 bases; junction bases not matched to a gene: 14. CDR3 length: 17 residues. Germline V gene lookup returns CDR1 SGHAT and CDR2 FQDESV (reference sequence). The CDR3 reads CASSSRGVQGAWETQYF. DNA of the CDR3: TGTGCCAGCAGCTCCCGGGGCGTACAGGGGGCTTGGGAGACCCAGTACTTC.

The rearrangement uses TRBV12-3 or TRBV12-4 and TRBJ1-1; TRBD1 is a possible D gene (5 bases). V was shortened by 6 bases and J by 3 bases, with 11 bases between the two germline ends. The CDR3 covers 13 residues. In DNA form, the CDR3 reads TGTGCCAGCAGCCGAATGGGGGACACTGAAGCTTTCTTT. This sequence encodes CASSRMGDTEAFF.

This clonotype was recorded at least ten times. The V and J genes are TRBV29-1 and TRBJ2-5; 7 positions agree with TRBD2. J lost 4 bases, V lost 7 bases, and 12 bases had no gene match. CDR1 is SQVTM, CDR2 ANQGSEA, per germline. This CDR3 comprises 14 residues. This chain's CDR3 is CSAQNWTRAETQYF. The CDR3 nucleotides read TGCAGCGCCCAGAACTGGACTAGAGCAGAGACCCAGTACTTC.

This chain links TRBV6-5 with TRBJ1-5, with D uncertain. Per germline, CDR1 MNHEY and CDR2 SVGAGI. The CDR3 runs 15 residues. With 4 bases removed from V and 5 bases from J, the gap between germline ends came to 15 bases. As DNA, the CDR3 is TGTGCCAGCAGTTCCCCCCCCCAATCTGATCAGCCCCAGCATTTT. This codes for CASSSPPQSDQPQHF.

This clonotype came up many times. The V gene is TRBV19, the J gene TRBJ2-5; the D gene is possibly TRBD2 (6 bases). Germline lookup yields CDR1 LNHDA and CDR2 SQIVND (reference sequence). The CDR3 extends over 16 amino acids. V gave up 6 bases and J gave up 2 bases, with 19 bases separating them. CDR3 amino acids: CASRIQGGALQETQYF. CDR3 nucleotide sequence: TGTGCCAGTAGAATTCAGGGCGGGGCCCTACAAGAGACCCAGTACTTC.

This chain links TRBV6-1 with TRBJ2-7; D uncertain. CDR3 length: 13 residues. Germline assignment: CDR1 MNHNS and CDR2 SASEGT. The germline V and J ends were trimmed by 5 bases and 3 bases, with 11 bases remaining between them. For the CDR3, the DNA is TGTGCCAGCAGTCGCAATCAGGTCTACGAGCAGTACTTC. The encoded protein is CASSRNQVYEQYF.

The sample holds many counts of this clonotype. At one end, the junction sequence differs from germline, possibly due to a read error. This chain connects TRBV2 to TRBJ1-1; possibly TRBD1 for D (6 bases). The V gene's germline CDR1 is SNHLY and CDR2 FYNNEI. The CDR3 is 13 amino acids. CDR3 bases: TGTACCAGCAGTGTCGGGACAAGGATTGAAGCTTTCTTT. Translated, it gives CTSSVGTRIEAFF.

The chain recombines TRBV6-2 or TRBV6-3 with TRBJ2-7, with D unclear. The germline V gene encodes CDR1 MNHEY and CDR2 SVGEGT. Trimming shortened V by 7 bases and J by 7 bases, and 20 bases separated the two germline ends. The CDR3 totals 14 residues. The CDR3: CASKNPGETAEQYF. The CDR3 DNA follows: TGTGCCAGCAAAAACCCGGGCGAAACGGCTGAGCAGTACTTC.

This clonotype was counted ten times or more. The chain uses TRBV7-8 and TRBJ2-7; 10 bases are shared with TRBD2. The CDR3 has 15 amino acids. In germline, CDR1 is SGHVS, CDR2 FQNEAQ. V lost 0 bases to trimming and J lost 5 bases; unmatched junction nucleotides: 4. CDR3 amino acids: CASSLASSGRNEQYF. The CDR3 DNA sequence: TGTGCCAGCAGCTTAGCTTCTAGCGGGAGAAACGAGCAGTACTTC.